Listed below are T cell receptor beta chains from one sample, sequenced in a study of shared clonotypes between healthy human individuals. TCRdb's table, derived via immunoSEQ multiplex PCR, lists solely in-frame clones and lacks some. The top ten clones hold 0.1% to 0.15% of a sample with about 2 million clones, about 95% of them seen once. Sequencing was performed on naive CD4+ T cells sorted from blood. All receptors derive from a man between 18 and 35 years old in good health. CDR3s include the opening cysteine and the closing phenylalanine or tryptophan. The D gene is left open where the match is weak. Not all rows give a size; the values are once, few, many and, for expanded clones, a class.

CDR3,DNA,V,D,size,J
CASSQDRSATNEKLFF,TGCGCCAGCAGCCAAGATAGGAGTGCAACTAATGAAAAACTGTTTTTT,TRBV4-1,NA,NA,TRBJ1-4
CAILAGQLVPGELFF,TGTGCCATCCTGGCGGGACAGTTGGTCCCCGGGGAGCTGTTTTTT,TRBV6-1,NA,NA,TRBJ2-2
CASSPRSPTLQETQYF,TGTGCCAGCTCGCCCAGGAGTCCCACCCTTCAAGAGACCCAGTACTTC,TRBV18,NA,NA,TRBJ2-5
CASRAGSGNTIYF,TGTGCCAGCAGAGCGGGGAGTGGAAACACCATATATTTT,TRBV7-8,NA,NA,TRBJ1-3
CSVVHRGENEKLFF,TGCAGCGTTGTCCACAGGGGGGAGAATGAAAAACTGTTTTTT,TRBV29-1,TRBD1,NA,TRBJ1-4
CASSDSMVDHF,TGTGCCAGCAGTGACTCGATGGTCGACCACTTT,TRBV6-4,NA,NA,TRBJ1-6
CASRGQGNQKLFF,TGTGCCAGCAGGGGACAGGGGAATCAAAAACTGTTTTTT,TRBV28,TRBD1,NA,TRBJ1-4
CASRRRPMNTEAFF,TGTGCCAGCAGGAGGAGACCGATGAACACTGAAGCTTTCTTT,TRBV28,NA,NA,TRBJ1-1
CASKSTETQYF,TGTGCCAGCAAAAGCACAGAGACCCAGTACTTC,TRBV2,NA,once,TRBJ2-5
CASSPEQGNTIYF,TGTGCCAGCTCACCGGAACAGGGAAACACCATATATTTT,TRBV18,NA,NA,TRBJ1-3
CASSASERGHTEAFF,TGTGCCAGCAGCGCTTCTGAGAGGGGGCACACTGAAGCTTTCTTT,TRBV6-1,TRBD1,NA,TRBJ1-1
CASSPPGTGGTGANVLTF,TGTGCCAGCTCACCACCCGGGACAGGGGGTACTGGGGCCAACGTCCTGACTTTC,TRBV18,TRBD1,once,TRBJ2-6
CASSQDRAGSYNEQFF,TGCGCCAGCAGTCAGGACAGGGCGGGATCCTACAATGAGCAGTTCTTC,TRBV5-1,TRBD1,NA,TRBJ2-1
CASSLGTSLPGETQYF,TGTGCCAGCAGCTTAGGGACAAGTCTCCCAGGGGAGACCCAGTACTTC,TRBV13,NA,NA,TRBJ2-5
CAWSSQVGETQYF,TGTGCCTGGAGTTCGCAGGTCGGCGAGACCCAGTACTTC,TRBV30,NA,NA,TRBJ2-5
CASSTPGRWDTGELFF,TGTGCCAGCAGTACCCCGGGCAGATGGGACACCGGGGAGCTGTTTTTT,TRBV27,NA,NA,TRBJ2-2
CASSIERGVGQFF,TGTGCCAGTAGTATAGAACGGGGAGTAGGTCAGTTCTTC,TRBV19,NA,NA,TRBJ2-1
CASSQAHHSSYEQYF,TGCGCCAGCAGCCAAGCCCACCATAGCTCCTACGAGCAGTACTTC,TRBV4-3,NA,NA,TRBJ2-7
CAWKTASGRNTGELFF,TGTGCCTGGAAAACCGCTAGCGGGAGGAACACCGGGGAGCTGTTTTTT,TRBV30,TRBD2,NA,TRBJ2-2
CASSLDGSGSRDTQYF,TGTGCCAGCAGCTTAGACGGGTCAGGTAGTAGAGATACGCAGTATTTT,TRBV7-9,NA,once,TRBJ2-3
CASSLRTGSTDTQYF,TGTGCCAGCAGCTTGAGGACAGGGAGCACAGATACGCAGTATTTT,TRBV7-9,TRBD1,NA,TRBJ2-3
CASSQDEGYGYTF,TGCGCCAGCAGCCAAGACGAGGGCTATGGCTACACCTTC,TRBV4-3,NA,NA,TRBJ1-2
CASSPTQGADGYTF,TGTGCCAGCAGCCCGACACAGGGGGCGGATGGCTACACCTTC,TRBV5-4,TRBD1,NA,TRBJ1-2
CASSYSGSYQGRGYTF,TGTGCCAGCAGTTACTCGGGGTCTTACCAGGGACGAGGCTACACCTTC,TRBV6-5,NA,NA,TRBJ1-2